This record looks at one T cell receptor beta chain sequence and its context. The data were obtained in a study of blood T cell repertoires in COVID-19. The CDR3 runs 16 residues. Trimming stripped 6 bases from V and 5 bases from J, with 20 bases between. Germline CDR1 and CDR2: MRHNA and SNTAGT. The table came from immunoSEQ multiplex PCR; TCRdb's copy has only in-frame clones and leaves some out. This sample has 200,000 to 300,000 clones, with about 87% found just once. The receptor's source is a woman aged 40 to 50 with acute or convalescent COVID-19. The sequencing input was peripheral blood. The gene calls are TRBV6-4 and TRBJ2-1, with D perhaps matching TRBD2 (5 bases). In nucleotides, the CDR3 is TGTGCCAGCAGCCCCCTCGGGGAGCGTGACCACAATGAGCAGTTCTTC. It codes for CASSPLGERDHNEQFF.